The following is a T cell receptor beta chain sequence with its context. Its specificity is unknown. This sample was included in a study of vaccination and CD4 T cells after COVID-19. Turning to the study itself: Post-vaccine sampling followed dose two by a median about 72 days (range 14 to 241).

Notes on the study in general: Spike mono-reactivity marked 304 of 307 vaccine-specific clones in convalescent patients.

The ends were cut back, 0 bases at V and 5 bases at J, with 11 bases in the middle. Germline V gives CDR1 MNHNS, CDR2 SASEGT. This CDR3 contains 15 residues. Once obtained from cultured CD4+ T cells, the DNA was sequenced using the Oncomine TCR Beta short-read assay. TCRdb re-analysed the PCR reads in MiXCR, keeping a single row per CDR3 protein. The table includes about 7,100 distinct CDR3 sequences, about 66% detected once. Treatment denoted: approximately 11-day PBMC culture with coronavirus spike peptide pools or control peptides (ViraFEST assay). Via ViraFEST, peptide pools expanded antigen-specific T cells before TCR sequencing. Half the growth medium was swapped for new IL-2 medium on days 3 and 7.

The rearrangement links TRBV6-1 to TRBJ2-1, with a weak D call TRBD1 (5 bases). The clonotype originates from a human donor who had recovered from COVID-19. Source material: CD4+ T cells from blood, cultured in vitro. The CDR3 sequence is CASSEAWGINNEQFF. The CDR3 DNA reads as TGTGCCAGCAGTGAAGCATGGGGCATAAACAATGAGCAGTTCTTC.